These 19 T cell receptor beta chains share one sample of origin, sequenced in a study of blood T cell repertoires in COVID-19. The protocol was immunoSEQ multiplex PCR, while the TCRdb copy is restricted to in-frame clones and leaves out a portion. The sample lists around 250,000 clones, roughly four fifths seen once, with less than 4% in the top ten. Sequencing was carried out using peripheral blood. All receptors come from a woman aged 18 to 35 with acute or convalescent COVID-19.

The chain couples TRBV6-6 to TRBJ2-7; TRBD1 is a possible D gene (5 bases). Germline loops: CDR1 MNHNY, CDR2 SVGAGI (reference sequence). The V end was cut by 5 bases, the J end by 6 bases, with 11 bases between. This CDR3 has 12 residues. DNA of the CDR3: TGTGCCAGCAGTGCGACAGTCCCCGAGCAGTACTTC. It is translated as CASSATVPEQYF.

With regard to this clone: The germline gene is not matched at one end of the junction; a read error may be the cause. The gene calls are TRBV7-7 and TRBJ2-2, with D perhaps matching TRBD1 (6 bases). This CDR3 has 16 residues. Germline CDR1 SSHAT, CDR2 FNYEAQ (reference sequence). In DNA form, the CDR3 reads TGTGCTAGCAGCTCTGGCAGGGGCGTAGGTTCCGGGGAGCTGTTTTTT. This encodes CASSSGRGVGSGELFF.

The gene calls are TRBV10-3 and TRBJ2-2, with TRBD2 matching over 10 bases. V lost 11 bases to trimming and J lost 4 bases; unmatched junction nucleotides: 16. The length of the CDR3 is 17 residues. The germline V gene encodes CDR1 ENHRY and CDR2 SYGVKD. The CDR3: CAPRDSQAGGGTGELFF. CDR3 coding DNA: TGTGCCCCACGGGATTCACAAGCGGGGGGGGGCACCGGGGAGCTGTTTTTT.

The V and J genes are TRBV2 and TRBJ1-4; TRBD1 is a possible D gene (5 bases). Deletions cut 8 bases from V and 6 bases from J, with 19 bases between. Per germline, CDR1 SNHLY and CDR2 FYNNEI. The CDR3 is 15 amino acids. The CDR3: CASHFSGVGHEKLFF. In nucleotides, the CDR3 is TGTGCCAGCCATTTTTCGGGGGTCGGACATGAAAAACTGTTTTTT.

V usage is TRBV6-1 and J usage is TRBJ2-1; 9 nucleotides match TRBD1. The germline gives CDR1 MNHNS, CDR2 SASEGT. The CDR3 covers 17 residues. The V gene end was trimmed by 3 bases and the J gene end by 6 bases; junction bases not matched to a gene: 12. The CDR3 here is CASSETVGQGKVNEQFF. CDR3 coding DNA: TGTGCCAGCAGTGAGACCGTAGGACAGGGGAAGGTCAATGAGCAGTTCTTC.

This chain uses TRBV19 with TRBJ2-1; TRBD2 matches at 10 bases. The CDR3 has 13 amino acids. V lost 6 bases and J lost 6; bases outside the gene matches: 2. Germline V CDR1 and CDR2: LNHDA, SQIVND (reference sequence). CDR3 amino acids: CASRGTSANEQFF. The CDR3 nucleotides are TGTGCCAGTAGGGGGACTAGCGCCAATGAGCAGTTCTTC. Complete variable domain (other parts from reference TRBV19 and TRBJ2-1): DGGITQSPKYLFRKEGQNVTLSCEQNLNHDAMYWYRQDPGQGLRLIYYSQIVNDFQKGDIAEGYSVSREKKESFPLTVTSAQKNPTAFYLCASRGTSANEQFFGPGTRLTVL.

V and J are TRBV7-2 and TRBJ1-1, with TRBD1 matching 7 bases. The CDR3 extends over 15 amino acids. CDR1 SGHTA and CDR2 FQGNSA come from the germline V gene. The junction had 10 bases not matched to a gene; V was cut back by 5 bases and J by 4 bases. The CDR3 here is CASSPRTGAATEAFF. The CDR3 nucleotides read TGTGCCAGCAGCCCGAGGACAGGAGCGGCCACTGAAGCTTTCTTT.

The chain employs TRBV7-6 and TRBJ2-3; possibly TRBD2 for D (6 bases). The CDR3 has 15 amino acids. Germline V CDR1 and CDR2: SGHVS, FNYEAQ. V was pared by 7 bases and J by 4 bases, with 18 bases between. The CDR3 sequence is CASTESPGVADTQYF. The DNA for the CDR3 is TGTGCCAGCACCGAAAGCCCGGGAGTGGCAGATACGCAGTATTTT.

The sample holds a few counts of this clone. The chain combines TRBV7-8 with TRBJ1-1; 7 bases map to TRBD1. The length of the CDR3 is 14 residues. Germline values: CDR1 SGHVS, CDR2 FQNEAQ. J gave up 3 bases and V 5 bases, and 6 bases lay outside the gene matches. DNA for the CDR3: TGTGCCAGCAGCACCCGACAGGGTGACACTGAAGCTTTCTTT. It codes for CASSTRQGDTEAFF.

This clone was seen ten or more times. This chain links TRBV7-2 with TRBJ1-1; D call uncertain. V lost 1 base, J lost 7 bases, and 13 bases lay in between. CDR1 is SGHTA and CDR2 is FQGNSA in the germline V gene. CDR3 size: 14 residues. CDR3 residues: CASSLVVLGIEAFF. The DNA of the CDR3 is TGTGCCAGCAGCTTAGTAGTCTTGGGCATTGAAGCTTTCTTT.

DNA for the CDR3: TGTGCCAGCAGCTTTAAGACAGGGGGGTTACCCTACGAGCAGTACTTC. Protein product: CASSFKTGGLPYEQYF. The rearrangement joins TRBV5-4 to TRBJ2-7, with TRBD1 matching 9 bases. CDR3 length equals 16 residues. V shed 2 bases, J shed 2 bases, and the junction held 8 bases outside the gene matches. Germline V CDR1 and CDR2: SGHNT, YYREEE (reference sequence).

This clone is a singleton in its sample. The chain links TRBV7-8 to TRBJ2-3; 8 bases match TRBD2. This CDR3 region has 16 residues. After removal of 6 bases from V and 0 bases from J, the junction contained 8 bases not matched to a gene. Germline CDR1 is SGHVS and CDR2 is FQNEAQ. CDR3 loop: CASRGAASGSTDTQYF. The CDR3 nucleotides read TGTGCCAGCAGGGGGGCGGCTAGCGGGAGCACAGATACGCAGTATTTT.

CDR3 amino acids: CASSYPTGQGFYGYTF. The CDR3 DNA follows: TGTGCCAGCAGTTACCCTACTGGACAGGGGTTCTATGGCTACACCTTC. This sequence joins TRBV6-5 and TRBJ1-2; TRBD1 matches 9 bases. The CDR3 is 16 residues long. The germline V gene encodes CDR1 MNHEY and CDR2 SVGAGI. V dropped 2 bases and J dropped 4; count of bases not matched to a gene: 8.

The chain recombines TRBV5-1 with TRBJ1-5; the match to TRBD1 covers 12 bases. The CDR3 loop spans 16 amino acids. With V trimmed by 4 bases and J by 6 bases, 8 bases remained unmatched. Per germline, CDR1 SGHRS and CDR2 YFSETQ. The CDR3 loop is CASSEGTGGAVQPQHF. For the CDR3, the DNA is TGCGCCAGCAGCGAGGGGACAGGGGGCGCGGTTCAGCCCCAGCATTTT. The full variable domain, rest sourced from reference TRBV5-1 and TRBJ1-5, is KAGVTQTPRYLIKTRGQQVTLSCSPISGHRSVSWYQQTPGQGLQFLFEYFSETQRNKGNFPGRFSGRQFSNSRSEMNVSTLELGDSALYLCASSEGTGGAVQPQHFGDGTRLSIL.

The V call is TRBV4-1, the J call TRBJ2-7; D is perhaps TRBD2 (6 bases). The germline gives CDR1 MGHRA, CDR2 YSYEKL. The CDR3 extends over 11 amino acids. With 4 bases removed from V and 6 bases from J, the gap between germline ends came to 7 bases. The CDR3 loop is CASSPGGEQYF. CDR3 nucleotide sequence: TGCGCCAGCAGCCCCGGGGGCGAGCAGTACTTC.

The J gene is TRBJ2-3, the V gene TRBV3-1 (or the pseudogene TRBV3-2); 7 bases are a match to TRBD2. Trimming cost V 4 bases and J 4 bases; bases outside gene matches: 2. The CDR3 covers 13 residues. Germline CDR1 LGHDT, CDR2 YNNKEL (reference sequence). CDR3: CASSPGGSDTQYF. CDR3 in DNA: TGTGCCAGCAGCCCGGGGGGATCAGATACGCAGTATTTT.

This chain connects TRBV5-1 to TRBJ2-5; D gene uncertain. Germline lookup yields CDR1 SGHRS and CDR2 YFSETQ. The CDR3 length is 12 residues. The V gene lost 4 bases and the J gene lost 4 bases, with 8 bases spanning the gap. The CDR3 loop is CASSTAGETQYF. DNA of the CDR3: TGCGCCAGCAGCACAGCAGGAGAGACCCAGTACTTC.

CDR3 bases: TGTGCCAGCGTTTTGCGAAACAATGAGCAGTTCTTC. It yields the protein CASVLRNNEQFF. V gene TRBV6-5 combines with J gene TRBJ2-1, with D uncertain. CDR3 size: 12 residues. With 8 bases removed from V and 5 bases from J, the gap between germline ends came to 10 bases. The germline gives CDR1 MNHEY, CDR2 SVGAGI.

This chain connects TRBV28 to TRBJ2-1; D is possibly TRBD1 (6 bases). Per the germline V gene, CDR1 is MDHEN and CDR2 is SYDVKM. The CDR3 is made up of 14 amino acids. Trimming took 5 bases from V and 3 from J, leaving 11 bases between them. CDR3 loop: CASSPYRDYNEQFF. The CDR3 coding sequence is TGTGCCAGCAGTCCCTACAGGGACTACAATGAGCAGTTCTTC.